The 22 T cell receptor beta chains in this list originate from one sample, sequenced in a study of cytomegalovirus exposure and HLA in healthy donors. The PCR employed 60 Vbeta primers together with 13 Jbeta primers. The assay was immunoSEQ multiplex PCR, and TCRdb's table has in-frame clones only and misses some. The profile covers roughly 180,000 clones, with over 75% appearing a single time and around a tenth taken by the ten largest. The sample was PBMCs. These receptors came from a young man in good health and CMV-seropositive.

The chain is built from TRBV11-2 and TRBJ2-3; the match to TRBD2 covers 10 bases. This CDR3 contains 16 residues. The germline gives CDR1 SGHAT, CDR2 FQNNGV. J gave up 1 base and V 2 bases, and 3 bases lay outside the gene matches. The CDR3 protein is CASSLLAGVGTDTQYF. In DNA form, the CDR3 reads TGTGCCAGCAGCTTACTAGCGGGGGTGGGCACAGATACGCAGTATTTT.

The genes are TRBV5-6 and TRBJ2-3, with 10 bases fitting TRBD2. This CDR3 contains 17 residues. V trimming: 5 bases; J trimming: 3 bases; junction bases outside the gene matches: 12. The germline V gene encodes CDR1 SGHDT and CDR2 YYEEEE. The CDR3 DNA reads TGTGCCAGCAGACAAGCAGTAGCGGGGGGCAGTACAGATACGCAGTATTTT. It specifies CASRQAVAGGSTDTQYF.

This chain uses TRBV18 with TRBJ1-5; D ambiguous. CDR3 length: 15 amino acids. Trimming removed 3 bases from V and 3 bases from J, with 12 bases in between. The germline V gene encodes CDR1 KGHSH and CDR2 LQKENI. DNA for the CDR3: TGTGCCAGCTCACCGTCGCACACCGACAATCAGCCCCAGCATTTT. It yields the protein CASSPSHTDNQPQHF.

The chain has TRBV19 and TRBJ2-7; possible D gene TRBD1, 6 bases. The CDR3 is 14 residues long. Trimming took off 3 bases at V and 5 bases at J, with 14 bases between the two ends. CDR1 is LNHDA, CDR2 SQIVND, per germline (reference sequence). The CDR3 sequence is CASSIRSRGHEQYF. The DNA for the CDR3 is TGTGCCAGTAGTATTAGGAGCAGGGGCCACGAGCAGTACTTC. The variable domain in full, with the rest retrieved from reference TRBV19 and TRBJ2-7, is DGGITQSPKYLFRKEGQNVTLSCEQNLNHDAMYWYRQDPGQGLRLIYYSQIVNDFQKGDIAEGYSVSREKKESFPLTVTSAQKNPTAFYLCASSIRSRGHEQYFGPGTRLTVT.

The gene calls are TRBV2 and TRBJ2-5; 13 nucleotides line up with TRBD2. V shed 6 bases and J 5 bases; nucleotides not matched to a gene: 9. CDR3 length: 16 amino acids. Germline CDR1 reads SNHLY; CDR2 reads FYNNEI. The CDR3 DNA sequence: TGTGCCAGCAGCGATCGACTAGCGGGGGGAGCGGAGACCCAGTACTTC. This gives the protein CASSDRLAGGAETQYF.

The V call is TRBV9, the J call TRBJ1-2; maybe TRBD1 (6 bases). The ends were cut back, 4 bases at V and 8 bases at J, with 21 bases in the middle. CDR1 and CDR2 (germline): SGDLS, YYNGEE. This CDR3 contains 15 residues. In nucleotides, the CDR3 is TGTGCCAGCAGCCCGGTCTCCGGGGGGCCGGGGGGCTACACCTTC. This sequence encodes CASSPVSGGPGGYTF.

This chain uses TRBV5-1 with TRBJ2-7; the match to TRBD1 covers 7 bases. The CDR3 totals 15 residues. V was pared by 4 bases and J by 0 bases, with 7 bases of the junction left unmatched. Germline V gene lookup returns CDR1 SGHRS and CDR2 YFSETQ. In nucleotides, the CDR3 is TGCGCCAGCAGCCTCTGGACAGGAAGCTCCTACGAGCAGTACTTC. This translates into CASSLWTGSSYEQYF.

The gene calls are TRBV28 and TRBJ2-7; TRBD2 is a possible D gene (6 bases). Germline V gene data show CDR1 as MDHEN and CDR2 as SYDVKM. The V end lost 5 bases, the J end lost 7 bases, and 15 bases lay between the germline ends. The CDR3 runs 13 residues. CDR3 amino acids: CASSINRRGEQYF. DNA for the CDR3: TGTGCCAGCAGTATCAATCGGAGGGGAGAGCAGTACTTC. The full variable domain, rest sourced from reference TRBV28 and TRBJ2-7, is DVKVTQSSRYLVKRTGEKVFLECVQDMDHENMFWYRQDPGLGLRLIYFSYDVKMKEKGDIPEGYSVSREKKERFSLILESASTNQTSMYLCASSINRRGEQYFGPGTRLTVT.

This clone has just one count. V and J are TRBV18 and TRBJ1-4; no reliable D call. Trimming left V 3 bases short and J 4 bases short, with 15 bases between. CDR1 and CDR2 (germline): KGHSH, LQKENI. This CDR3 is 16 amino acids long. The CDR3, as DNA: TGTGCCAGCTCACCTCTTGTGGGCAGCGGTAATGAAAAACTGTTTTTT. Its translation: CASSPLVGSGNEKLFF.

The chain recombines TRBV7-2 with TRBJ1-1; perhaps TRBD1 as D (6 bases). The V end was cut by 0 bases, the J end by 7 bases, with 12 bases between. The CDR3 extends over 14 amino acids. CDR1 and CDR2 from the germline V gene are SGHTA and FQGNSA. CDR3 region: CASSLAAGENEAFF. CDR3 DNA: TGTGCCAGCAGCTTAGCGGCAGGGGAGAATGAAGCTTTCTTT.

The chain couples TRBV5-1 to TRBJ2-5, with 11 bases aligning to TRBD2. V was pared by 4 bases and J by 4 bases, with 6 bases of the junction left unmatched. Germline assignment: CDR1 SGHRS and CDR2 YFSETQ. This CDR3 has 15 residues. The CDR3 is CASSPGTSGRETQYF. For the CDR3, the DNA is TGCGCCAGCAGCCCAGGGACTAGCGGTAGAGAGACCCAGTACTTC.

Of note for this clone: The same CDR3 can be traced to other DNA sequences in this sample. The chain carries TRBV10-1 and TRBJ2-7; tentative D call: TRBD2 (6 bases). This CDR3 spans 14 amino acids. Trimming left V 9 bases short and J 2 bases short, with 17 bases between. Germline-derived CDR1 and CDR2 are WNHNN and SYGVQD (reference sequence). Written as DNA, the CDR3 is TGCGCCAGTAGTCCCGGGGGTTTTACCTACGAGCAGTACTTC. Its protein is CASSPGGFTYEQYF.

This chain uses TRBV5-1 with TRBJ1-1, with a tentative D call TRBD1 (6 bases). Germline CDR1 and CDR2: SGHRS and YFSETQ. CDR3 size: 14 residues. Deletions cut 5 bases from V and 0 bases from J, with 11 bases between. CDR3 DNA sequence: TGCGCCAGCAGGTCGACAGGTTTGAACACTGAAGCTTTCTTT. Protein sequence: CASRSTGLNTEAFF.

The chain recombines TRBV6-1 with TRBJ1-1, with TRBD1 as a possible D gene (6 bases). From germline, CDR1 is MNHNS and CDR2 SASEGT. The V gene lost 2 bases and the J gene lost 6 bases, with 25 bases spanning the gap. This CDR3 contains 18 residues. CDR3 DNA sequence: TGTGCCAGCAGTGAATTCCGGATGGGCGGGGGACAAACGTCTGAAGCTTTCTTT. Its translation: CASSEFRMGGGQTSEAFF.

CDR3 loop: CASSLEDRGITAKNIQYF. Here the CDR3 DNA reads TGCGCCAGCAGCTTGGAGGACAGGGGTATTACGGCCAAAAACATTCAGTACTTC. The V call is TRBV5-1, the J call TRBJ2-4, with 9 bases lining up with TRBD1. Germline CDR1 reads SGHRS; CDR2 reads YFSETQ. The CDR3 covers 18 residues. V shed 0 bases, J shed 1 base, and the junction held 8 bases outside the gene matches. Drawing the rest from reference TRBV5-1 and TRBJ2-4, the complete variable domain is KAGVTQTPRYLIKTRGQQVTLSCSPISGHRSVSWYQQTPGQGLQFLFEYFSETQRNKGNFPGRFSGRQFSNSRSEMNVSTLELGDSALYLCASSLEDRGITAKNIQYFGAGTRLSVL.

The V gene is TRBV27, the J gene TRBJ2-7; D is perhaps TRBD1 (6 bases). Trimming took off 0 bases at V and 4 bases at J, with 10 bases between the two ends. The CDR3 sequence is 14 residues long. From germline, CDR1 is MNHEY and CDR2 SMNVEV (reference sequence). DNA for the CDR3: TGTGCCAGCAGTTTATCGACAGGAGTATACGAGCAGTACTTC. Its translation: CASSLSTGVYEQYF.

J is TRBJ2-7 and V is TRBV27; 7 positions match TRBD2. CDR3 size: 12 residues. V was clipped by 8 bases and J by 4 bases; unmatched bases: 5. The germline V gene encodes CDR1 MNHEY and CDR2 SMNVEV (reference sequence). CDR3 coding DNA: TGTGCCAGCCGGGACGGGGGGTACGAGCAGTACTTC. Translation: CASRDGGYEQYF.

This clone was found a few times. This sequence joins TRBV5-1 and TRBJ1-1, with a possible D match to TRBD1 (6 bases). The CDR3 contains 16 residues. CDR1 is SGHRS, CDR2 YFSETQ, per germline. V dropped 4 bases and J dropped 4 bases, with 20 bases sitting between them. The CDR3 DNA sequence: TGCGCCAGCAGCGTCGGCCCCGGGACAATAGCCACTGAAGCTTTCTTT. This encodes CASSVGPGTIATEAFF. Full variable domain (rest looked up from reference TRBV5-1 and TRBJ1-1): KAGVTQTPRYLIKTRGQQVTLSCSPISGHRSVSWYQQTPGQGLQFLFEYFSETQRNKGNFPGRFSGRQFSNSRSEMNVSTLELGDSALYLCASSVGPGTIATEAFFGQGTRLTVV.

The chain links TRBV5-6 to TRBJ1-1; weak D call: TRBD1 (5 bases). Germline-derived CDR1 and CDR2 are SGHDT and YYEEEE. CDR3 length: 16 residues. Trimming pared 3 bases from V and 6 bases from J, leaving 21 bases between. CDR3 in amino acids: CASSWGTGGGTAEAFF. The DNA of the CDR3 is TGTGCCAGCAGCTGGGGCACGGGAGGAGGAACCGCTGAAGCTTTCTTT.

V gene TRBV19 combines with J gene TRBJ1-2; no firm D call. This CDR3 has 12 residues. The germline V gene encodes CDR1 LNHDA and CDR2 SQIVND (reference sequence). Between the trimmed V and J ends, which lost 6 bases and 1 base, there was a span of 6 bases. DNA of the CDR3: TGTGCCAGTAGACAGAGTAACTATGGCTACACCTTC. Its protein is CASRQSNYGYTF.

The rearrangement links TRBV6-1 to TRBJ2-1; D is unresolved. V lost 6 bases and J lost 0, with 12 bases in between. From germline, CDR1 is MNHNS and CDR2 SASEGT. CDR3 size: 15 residues. Here the CDR3 reads CASRIVPSSYNEQFF. The CDR3 coding sequence is TGTGCCAGCAGGATCGTCCCGAGCTCCTACAATGAGCAGTTCTTC.

There are a few counts of this clone. The gene calls are TRBV4-1 and TRBJ1-1, with D perhaps TRBD1 (5 bases). Germline CDR1 is MGHRA and CDR2 is YSYEKL. V lost 9 bases and J 1 base, leaving 18 bases between the germline ends. CDR3 length: 15 residues. CDR3 loop: CASTGGVNENTEAFF. CDR3 coding DNA: TGCGCCAGTACAGGTGGGGTCAATGAGAACACTGAAGCTTTCTTT.